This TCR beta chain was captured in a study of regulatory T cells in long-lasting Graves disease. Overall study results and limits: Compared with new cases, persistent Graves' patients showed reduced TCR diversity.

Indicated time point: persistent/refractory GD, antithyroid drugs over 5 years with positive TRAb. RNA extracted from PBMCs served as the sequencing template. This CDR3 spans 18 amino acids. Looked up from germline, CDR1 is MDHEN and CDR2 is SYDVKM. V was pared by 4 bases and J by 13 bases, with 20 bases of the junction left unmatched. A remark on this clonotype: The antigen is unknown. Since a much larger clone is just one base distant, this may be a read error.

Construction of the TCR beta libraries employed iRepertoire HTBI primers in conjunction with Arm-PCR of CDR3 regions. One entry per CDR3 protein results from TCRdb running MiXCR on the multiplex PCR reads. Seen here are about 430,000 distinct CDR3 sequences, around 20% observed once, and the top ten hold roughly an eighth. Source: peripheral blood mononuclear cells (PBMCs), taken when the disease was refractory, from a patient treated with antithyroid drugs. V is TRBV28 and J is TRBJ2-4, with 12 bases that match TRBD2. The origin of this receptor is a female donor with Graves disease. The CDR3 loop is CASSSLQASGRASYEQYF. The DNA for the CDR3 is TGTGCCAGCAGTTCCCTACAGGCTAGCGGGAGGGCCAGCTATGAGCAGTACTTC.